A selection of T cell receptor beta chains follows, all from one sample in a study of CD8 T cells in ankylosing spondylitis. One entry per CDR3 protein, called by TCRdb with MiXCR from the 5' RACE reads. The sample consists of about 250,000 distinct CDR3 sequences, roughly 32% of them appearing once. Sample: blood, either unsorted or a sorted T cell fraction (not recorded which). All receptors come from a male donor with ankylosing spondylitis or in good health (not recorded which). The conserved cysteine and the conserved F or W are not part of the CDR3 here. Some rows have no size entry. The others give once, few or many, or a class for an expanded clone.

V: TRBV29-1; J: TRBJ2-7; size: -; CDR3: SVEGADIPYEQY
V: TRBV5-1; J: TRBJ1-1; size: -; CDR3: ASSLAPLNTEAF
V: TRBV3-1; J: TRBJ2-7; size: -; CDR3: ASSPVLAGEQY
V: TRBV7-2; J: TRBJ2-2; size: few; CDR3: ASSLAAGETGELF
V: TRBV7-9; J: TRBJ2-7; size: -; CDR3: ASSPYRDEQY
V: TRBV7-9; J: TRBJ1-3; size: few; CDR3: ASSPGKGGNTIY
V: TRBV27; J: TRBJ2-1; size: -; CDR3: ASSLLLGSSYNEQF
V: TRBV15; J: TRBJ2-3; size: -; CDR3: ATSERGGEDGNTQY
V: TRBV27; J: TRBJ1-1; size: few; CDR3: ASSFPTGEAF
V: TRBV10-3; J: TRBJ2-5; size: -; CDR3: ATFAGANQETQY
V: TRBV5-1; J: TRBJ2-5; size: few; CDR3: ASSPRTGETQY
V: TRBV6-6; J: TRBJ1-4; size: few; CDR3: ASMETNEKLF
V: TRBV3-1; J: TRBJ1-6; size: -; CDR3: ASSQPTGTNSPLH
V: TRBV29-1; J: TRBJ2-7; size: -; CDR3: SVDPTGSYEQY
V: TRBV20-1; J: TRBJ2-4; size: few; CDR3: SANREHIQY
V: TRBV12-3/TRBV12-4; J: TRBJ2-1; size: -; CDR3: ASSLGTTYNEQF
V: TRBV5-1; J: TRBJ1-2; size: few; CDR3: ASSWDTKNYGYT
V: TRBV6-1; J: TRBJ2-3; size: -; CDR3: ASSEGLSWADTQY
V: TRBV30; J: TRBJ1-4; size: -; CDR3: AWSRTGDNEKLF
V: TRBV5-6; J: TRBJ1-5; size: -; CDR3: ASSLTPQPNQPQH
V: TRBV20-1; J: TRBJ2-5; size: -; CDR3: SARIGTQY
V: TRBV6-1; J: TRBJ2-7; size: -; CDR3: ASMSPGSTYEQY
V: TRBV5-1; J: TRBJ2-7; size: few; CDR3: ASSSPLTGIVYEQY
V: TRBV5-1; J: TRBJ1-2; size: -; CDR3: ASSLGEPVYGYT
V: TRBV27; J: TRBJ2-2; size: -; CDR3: ASSNGGRGTGELF
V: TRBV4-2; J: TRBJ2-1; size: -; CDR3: ASSQDLPGEQF
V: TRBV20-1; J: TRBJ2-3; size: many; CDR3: SAQAGDGDTQY
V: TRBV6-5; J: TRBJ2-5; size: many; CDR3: ASSYTSAQETQY
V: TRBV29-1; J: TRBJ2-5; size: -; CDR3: SVDMPYESTQY
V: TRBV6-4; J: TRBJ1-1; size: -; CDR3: ASSATGLNTEAF
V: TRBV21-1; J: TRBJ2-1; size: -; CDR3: ASSNPGKF
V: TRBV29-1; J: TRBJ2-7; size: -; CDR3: SVRDYEQY
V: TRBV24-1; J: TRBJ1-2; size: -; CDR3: ATSDPSDPNYGYT
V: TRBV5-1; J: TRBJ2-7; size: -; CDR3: ASSSRTSGDSYEQY
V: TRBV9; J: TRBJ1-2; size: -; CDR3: ASSSRGSYGYT
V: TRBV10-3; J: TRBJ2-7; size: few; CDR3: ATREQGATYEQY
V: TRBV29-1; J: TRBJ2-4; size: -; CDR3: SVGRGSDIQY
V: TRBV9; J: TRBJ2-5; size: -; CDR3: ASSERQGLGETQY
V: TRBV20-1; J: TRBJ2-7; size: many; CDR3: SALKDYEQY
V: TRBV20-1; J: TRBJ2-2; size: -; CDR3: SAVDRGNTGELF
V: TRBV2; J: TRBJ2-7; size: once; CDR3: ASSEGRASDQY
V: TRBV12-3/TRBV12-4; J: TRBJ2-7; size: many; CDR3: ASSFGYEQY
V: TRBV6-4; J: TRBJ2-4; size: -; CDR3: ASSSQGQKQLAKNIQY
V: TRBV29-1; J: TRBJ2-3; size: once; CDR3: SVEFRNTDTQY
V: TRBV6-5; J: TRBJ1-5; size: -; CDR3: ASSYSPQGHQPQH
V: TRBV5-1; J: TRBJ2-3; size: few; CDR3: ASSYEDRRARTDTQY
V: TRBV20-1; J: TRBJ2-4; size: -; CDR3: SARGLGVGKNIQY
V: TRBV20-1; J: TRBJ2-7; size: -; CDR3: SARVLAGGPRYEQY
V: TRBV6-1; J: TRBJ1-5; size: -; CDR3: ASRQGTDQPQH
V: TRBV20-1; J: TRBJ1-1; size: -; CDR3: SARDGISTEAF
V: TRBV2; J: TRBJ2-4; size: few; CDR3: ASWGLGKNIQY
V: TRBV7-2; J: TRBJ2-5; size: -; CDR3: ASSDGGVVETQY
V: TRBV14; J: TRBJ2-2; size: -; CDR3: ASSQVKGTGELF
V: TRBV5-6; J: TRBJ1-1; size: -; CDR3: ASSFGGPTEAF